This T cell receptor (beta chain) is drawn from a study of cytomegalovirus exposure and HLA in healthy donors. Turning to this clone: Antigen unknown.

Germline CDR1 is MNHNY and CDR2 is SVGAGI (reference sequence). V lost 6 bases to trimming and J lost 6 bases, with 11 bases between them. This CDR3 has 12 residues. The donors (healthy individuals) were bone marrow donors. Notes on the study in general: Association with HLA alleles at 0.05 false discovery rate was found for 15,000 to 20,000 TCR beta sequences in a later analysis.

The PCR was carried out with 60 Vbeta primers and 13 Jbeta primers. Produced via immunoSEQ multiplex PCR; TCRdb's table is partial and in-frame only. This sample has about 200,000 clones, with approximately 79% found just once. The chain joins TRBV6-6 to TRBJ1-1; D ambiguous. The clonotype originates from a woman aged 25 to 39 in good health and CMV-seropositive. What was sequenced was PBMCs. The CDR3: CASSLSLSEAFF. The DNA for the CDR3 is TGTGCCAGCAGCTTATCCCTTTCTGAAGCTTTCTTT.